The TCR beta chain described here comes from a study of T cell responses to AZD1222 COVID-19 vaccine. Study conclusions and caveats: Among spike-specific TCRs, nearly half reportedly target unmutated variant regions. Sampling that yielded the repertoires occurred only after the peak T cell response. Donors were chiefly white British, with a greater number of females, and clonal diversity was perhaps underestimated.

Germline assignment: CDR1 SNHLY and CDR2 FYNNEI. Germline trimming cut 10 bases from V and 2 bases from J; bases unmatched to any gene: 12. CDR3 size: 15 residues. Note on this clone: What it binds is unknown.

The data were produced by immunoSEQ multiplex PCR, yet TCRdb's version contains in-frame clones alone and is incomplete. The sample holds tens of thousands of clones, 75% to 90% seen once. The chain has TRBV2 and TRBJ2-5; TRBD1 matches 8 bases. This sequence was found in an adult in good health. The material was peripheral blood, obtained on day 0 of AZD1222 vaccination. The CDR3 spells CATRKDRGGQETQYF. DNA for the CDR3: TGTGCCACTAGAAAAGACAGGGGAGGACAAGAGACCCAGTACTTC.